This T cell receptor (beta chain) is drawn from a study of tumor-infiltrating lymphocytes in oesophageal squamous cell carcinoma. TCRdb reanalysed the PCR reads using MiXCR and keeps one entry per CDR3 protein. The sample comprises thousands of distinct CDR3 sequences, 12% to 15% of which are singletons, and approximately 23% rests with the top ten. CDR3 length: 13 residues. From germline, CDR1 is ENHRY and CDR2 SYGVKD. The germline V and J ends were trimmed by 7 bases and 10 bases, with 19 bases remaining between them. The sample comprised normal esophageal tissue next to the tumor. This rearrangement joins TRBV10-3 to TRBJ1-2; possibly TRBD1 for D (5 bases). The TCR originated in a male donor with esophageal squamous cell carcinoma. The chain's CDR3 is CAITEIGRGDYTF. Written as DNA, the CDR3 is TGTGCCATCACTGAAATCGGACGGGGGGACTACACCTTC.